The 28 T cell receptor beta chains below come from one sample, sequenced in a study of blood T cell repertoires in COVID-19 (dated by TCRdb to about 2020). Libraries were constructed by the immunoSEQ multiplex PCR assay. TCRdb took over this immuneACCESS table, retaining in-frame rearrangements with V and J assigned. Such tables are incomplete; in checked studies, under half of the missing clones stem from an unresolved V gene, and the remainder is unexplained. This sample is represented by tens of thousands of clones; approximately 86% of them were singletons. 5.5% to 7% of the sample goes to the ten largest clones. Sequencing was done on a sample of peripheral blood. The receptor set was obtained from a man older than 75 with COVID-19, enrolled during active disease.

The rearrangement joins TRBV19 to TRBJ2-1, with 9 bases fitting TRBD2. This CDR3 spans 18 amino acids. Germline assignment: CDR1 LNHDA and CDR2 SQIVND (reference sequence). Trimming at V came to 3 bases and at J to 7 bases, leaving 16 bases not matched to a gene. Written as DNA, the CDR3 is TGTGCCAGTAGTATGGCAGCTGCGGGGGGGCCGATCGTAAATGAGCAGTTCTTC. It specifies CASSMAAAGGPIVNEQFF.

In this sample, this clone turned up a few times. The chain has TRBV5-1 and TRBJ1-2; 7 nucleotides agree with TRBD1. Per germline, CDR1 SGHRS and CDR2 YFSETQ. Germline trimming cut 5 bases from V and 4 bases from J; bases unmatched to any gene: 17. This CDR3 region has 17 residues. The CDR3 spells CASSSGRGQTSSYGYTF. CDR3 in DNA: TGCGCCAGCAGTAGCGGGAGGGGACAGACGTCTAGCTATGGCTACACCTTC. Together with reference TRBV5-1 and TRBJ1-2, the CDR3 gives the full variable domain: KAGVTQTPRYLIKTRGQQVTLSCSPISGHRSVSWYQQTPGQGLQFLFEYFSETQRNKGNFPGRFSGRQFSNSRSEMNVSTLELGDSALYLCASSSGRGQTSSYGYTFGSGTRLTVV.

In DNA, the CDR3 is TGTGCCAGCAGCTGGGGGGGGGTCCAAGAGACCCAGTACTTC. This codes for CASSWGGVQETQYF. This chain connects TRBV7-2 to TRBJ2-5; TRBD2 matches at 7 bases. V shed 4 bases and J 1 base; nucleotides not matched to a gene: 3. Germline V CDR1 and CDR2: SGHTA, FQGNSA. The CDR3 covers 14 residues.

The CDR3 DNA follows: TGCGCCAGCAGCTTGGGGGGGCTGGGTAACAATGAGCAGTTCTTC. Its protein is CASSLGGLGNNEQFF. The chain has TRBV5-1 and TRBJ2-1; a possible D gene is TRBD1 (6 bases). The CDR3 is 15 amino acids. Germline V CDR1 and CDR2: SGHRS, YFSETQ. V shed 0 bases and J shed 5 bases, with 12 bases lying between them.

V and J are TRBV6-5 and TRBJ1-1; D may be TRBD1 (5 bases). This CDR3 is 12 amino acids long. Germline V gives CDR1 MNHEY, CDR2 SVGAGI. V lost 4 bases to trimming and J lost 6 bases, with 9 bases between them. Written as DNA, the CDR3 is TGTGCCAGCAGTTGGATGGGGCCTGAAGCTTTCTTT. It encodes CASSWMGPEAFF.

This clone occurred once. The CDR3 loop reads CASSSPFGELFF. CDR3 bases: TGTGCCAGCAGCTCTCCCTTCGGGGAGCTGTTTTTT. This rearrangement joins TRBV9 to TRBJ2-2, with D hard to call. Germline V gives CDR1 SGDLS, CDR2 YYNGEE. This CDR3 is built from 12 residues. Trimming cost V 4 bases and J 7 bases, with 8 bases left between them.

This rearrangement joins TRBV5-1 to TRBJ2-2; D might be TRBD1 (5 bases). This CDR3 contains 16 residues. The V gene's germline CDR1 is SGHRS and CDR2 YFSETQ. Trimming pared 3 bases from V and 1 base from J, leaving 13 bases between. The CDR3 region has the DNA TGCGCCAGCAGCTGGGGCCCGGGCGGGAACACCGGGGAGCTGTTTTTT. This encodes CASSWGPGGNTGELFF.

The V and J genes are TRBV5-5 and TRBJ1-5, with 7 bases identical to TRBD1. This CDR3 region has 15 residues. Germline CDR1 reads SGHKS; CDR2 reads YYEKEE (reference sequence). Trimming removed 4 bases from V and 6 bases from J; junction bases left unmatched: 10. Here the CDR3 DNA reads TGTGCCAGCAGCCGTACAGGGGAAGTAGGTCAGCCCCAGCATTTT. This encodes CASSRTGEVGQPQHF.

The CDR3 DNA sequence: TGTGCCAGCAGCCCGCGGACAGGGTATGAGCAGTTCTTC. Protein sequence: CASSPRTGYEQFF. The chain recombines TRBV28 with TRBJ2-1; TRBD1 matches 8 bases. CDR1 and CDR2 (germline): MDHEN, SYDVKM. The CDR3 contains 13 residues. The trim removed 6 bases at V and 8 bases at J, leaving 6 bases unmatched.

In its sample, this clone was seen once. The chain carries TRBV19 and TRBJ1-4; TRBD1 matches 7 bases. CDR3 size: 15 residues. Trimming removed 4 bases from V and 4 bases from J; junction bases left unmatched: 6. In germline, CDR1 is LNHDA, CDR2 SQIVND (reference sequence). CDR3 amino acids: CASSRGTAINEKLFF. The CDR3 bases are TGTGCCAGTAGTAGGGGGACAGCAATTAATGAAAAACTGTTTTTT. The complete variable domain, with remaining parts taken from reference TRBV19 and TRBJ1-4, reads DGGITQSPKYLFRKEGQNVTLSCEQNLNHDAMYWYRQDPGQGLRLIYYSQIVNDFQKGDIAEGYSVSREKKESFPLTVTSAQKNPTAFYLCASSRGTAINEKLFFGSGTQLSVL.

The chain is built from TRBV5-1 and TRBJ1-2; D is unresolved. The germline V gene has CDR1 SGHRS and CDR2 YFSETQ. This CDR3 region has 12 residues. V gave up 1 base and J gave up 13 bases, with 14 bases separating them. CDR3 bases: TGCGCCAGCAGCTTGTTCGGGGAGGAGGTCACCTTC. Amino acids: CASSLFGEEVTF.

The chain couples TRBV3-1 (or the pseudogene TRBV3-2) to TRBJ1-4; TRBD1 matches 9 bases. After removal of 4 bases from V and 3 bases from J, the junction contained 3 bases not matched to a gene. Germline V gene data show CDR1 as LGHDT and CDR2 as YNNKEL (reference sequence). The CDR3 extends over 15 amino acids. CDR3 nucleotides: TGTGCCAGCAGCCTGAGACAGGGGGCTAATGAAAAACTGTTTTTT. This codes for CASSLRQGANEKLFF.

This clone was seen once. The same CDR3 arises from other DNA sequences in this sample as well. The gene calls are TRBV7-2 and TRBJ1-5; 8 bases are a match to TRBD1. The CDR3 spans 14 residues. With 5 bases clipped from V and 6 bases from J, the junction kept 6 bases outside the gene matches. Germline CDR1 is SGHTA and CDR2 is FQGNSA. The CDR3 DNA sequence: TGTGCCAGCAGCCCCACAGGGGGGGGTCAGCCCCAGCATTTT. This codes for CASSPTGGGQPQHF.

Regarding this clone: Other DNA sequences in the sample encode the same CDR3. V and J are TRBV2 and TRBJ1-5; TRBD1 is a possible D gene (5 bases). The CDR3 extends over 14 amino acids. Trimming cost V 3 bases and J 4 bases, with 10 bases left between them. Germline V gives CDR1 SNHLY, CDR2 FYNNEI. The CDR3 nucleotides are TGTGCCAGCAGTGACAGGGTTGGAAATCAGCCCCAGCATTTT. Its translation: CASSDRVGNQPQHF. The variable domain in full, completed from reference TRBV2 and TRBJ1-5, reads EPEVTQTPSHQVTQMGQEVILRCVPISNHLYFYWYRQILGQKVEFLVSFYNNEISEKSEIFDDQFSVERPDGSNFTLKIRSTKLEDSAMYFCASSDRVGNQPQHFGDGTRLSIL.

V gene TRBV18 combines with J gene TRBJ1-1; possibly TRBD1 for D (5 bases). Between the trimmed V and J ends, which lost 2 bases and 8 bases, there was a span of 9 bases. Germline V gene sequence: CDR1 KGHSH, CDR2 LQKENI. The CDR3 loop spans 12 amino acids. CDR3 DNA: TGTGCCAGCTCACCATCGACAGTAGAAGCTTTCTTT. This gives the protein CASSPSTVEAFF.

This clone has a single count. The chain links TRBV27 to TRBJ1-2, with TRBD1 matching over 11 bases. Germline V CDR1 and CDR2: MNHEY, SMNVEV (reference sequence). With 5 bases clipped from V and 4 bases from J, the junction kept 9 bases outside the gene matches. The CDR3 consists of 16 residues. The CDR3 loop reads CASSPQLGTGGYGYTF. Written as DNA, the CDR3 is TGTGCCAGCAGTCCACAACTCGGGACAGGGGGCTATGGCTACACCTTC.

The rearrangement uses TRBV3-1 (or the pseudogene TRBV3-2) and TRBJ2-3, with D hard to call. Trimming pared 6 bases from V and 0 bases from J, leaving 4 bases between. This CDR3 spans 12 amino acids. Germline-derived CDR1 and CDR2 are LGHDT and YNNKEL (reference sequence). CDR3 loop: CASRSSTDTQYF. CDR3 sequence (DNA): TGTGCCAGCAGATCAAGCACAGATACGCAGTATTTT.

A remark on this clone: Different DNA sequences within this sample yield the same CDR3. The rearrangement links TRBV3-1 (or the pseudogene TRBV3-2) to TRBJ2-5, with TRBD1 identical over 7 bases. J was trimmed by 5 bases and V by 4 bases; bases with no gene match: 1. The CDR3 has 12 amino acids. CDR1 is LGHDT and CDR2 is YNNKEL in the germline V gene (reference sequence). The CDR3 reads CASSPRGETQYF. The CDR3 DNA sequence: TGTGCCAGCAGCCCCAGGGGGGAGACCCAGTACTTC.

The genes are TRBV7-8 and TRBJ2-5; 10 nucleotides line up with TRBD1. The CDR3 runs to 13 residues. Germline CDR1 is SGHVS and CDR2 is FQNEAQ. After removal of 4 bases from V and 5 bases from J, the junction contained 1 base not matched to a gene. The CDR3 loop is CASSSGQGETQYF. The CDR3 region has the DNA TGTGCCAGCAGCTCGGGACAGGGGGAGACCCAGTACTTC.

The V gene is TRBV7-6, the J gene TRBJ1-2; 7 bases match TRBD1. This CDR3 contains 15 residues. The germline CDR1 and CDR2 sequences are SGHVS and FNYEAQ. V lost 5 bases, J lost 0 bases, and 6 bases stayed unmatched. In DNA form, the CDR3 reads TGTGCCAGCAGCATCGGGACAGCATCTAACTATGGCTACACCTTC. This sequence encodes CASSIGTASNYGYTF. Combining the CDR3 with reference TRBV7-6 and TRBJ1-2 gives the whole variable domain GAGVSQSPRYKVTKRGQDVALRCDPISGHVSLYWYRQALGQGPEFLTYFNYEAQQDKSGLPNDRFSAERPEGSISTLTIQRTEQRDSAMYRCASSIGTASNYGYTFGSGTRLTVV.

This clone has only one observation. This chain links TRBV4-2 with TRBJ2-1, with 15 bases that match TRBD2. The CDR3 length is 20 residues. Germline assignment: CDR1 LGHNA and CDR2 YNFKEQ. The V gene end was trimmed by 2 bases and the J gene end by 0 bases; junction bases not matched to a gene: 8. The CDR3 bases are TGTGCCAGCAGCCAAATCGGACTAGCGGGGGGGCGGAGCTCCTACAATGAGCAGTTCTTC. The encoded protein is CASSQIGLAGGRSSYNEQFF.

V gene TRBV5-6 combines with J gene TRBJ2-5; D may be TRBD2 (6 bases). The CDR3 is 15 amino acids. V lost 4 bases to trimming and J lost 4 bases, with 17 bases between them. Germline-derived CDR1 and CDR2 are SGHDT and YYEEEE. CDR3 sequence (DNA): TGTGCCAGCAGCCCCCGGAGGGGCGGTGTAGAGACCCAGTACTTC. Translated, it gives CASSPRRGGVETQYF.

The chain employs TRBV5-4 and TRBJ2-2; the match to TRBD1 covers 9 bases. Germline CDR1 is SGHNT and CDR2 is YYREEE (reference sequence). Unmatched junction bases numbered 6, after V lost 3 bases and J lost 0 bases. The CDR3 runs 17 residues. This chain's CDR3 is CASSSGTGHTNTGELFF. The CDR3 nucleotides read TGTGCCAGCAGCTCCGGGACAGGGCATACGAACACCGGGGAGCTGTTTTTT.

The chain links TRBV19 to TRBJ1-1; D ambiguous. The CDR3 sequence is 14 residues long. The germline CDR1 and CDR2 sequences are LNHDA and SQIVND (reference sequence). The ends were cut back, 2 bases at V and 2 bases at J, with 9 bases in the middle. The CDR3 here is CASSIRSSNTEAFF. CDR3 DNA sequence: TGTGCCAGTAGTATACGGAGTTCCAACACTGAAGCTTTCTTT.

The J gene is TRBJ2-1, the V gene TRBV27, with a tentative D call TRBD2 (7 bases). This CDR3 is 13 amino acids long. The germline V gene has CDR1 MNHEY and CDR2 SMNVEV (reference sequence). Trimming shortened V by 6 bases and J by 2 bases, and 8 bases separated the two germline ends. As DNA, the CDR3 is TGTGCCAGCAGGGGGGGGCCCTACAATGAGCAGTTCTTC. It codes for CASRGGPYNEQFF.

The chain combines TRBV6-6 with TRBJ1-6; D unresolved. Germline V gene sequence: CDR1 MNHNY, CDR2 SVGAGI (reference sequence). CDR3 length: 15 residues. V was trimmed by 8 bases and J by 10 bases, leaving 21 bases between them. CDR3 bases: TGTGCCAGCGGGTCATCCGTTGGGCGCGGGTCACCCCTCCACTTT. It codes for CASGSSVGRGSPLHF.

The V call is TRBV10-1, the J call TRBJ1-5; 8 bases fit TRBD1. The V and J ends lost 2 bases and 0 bases, in that order; junction bases with no gene match: 6. The CDR3 totals 17 residues. Germline V gene lookup returns CDR1 WNHNN and CDR2 SYGVQD (reference sequence). CDR3 loop: CASSEPDREYSNQPQHF. CDR3 DNA sequence: TGCGCCAGCAGTGAGCCGGACAGGGAGTATAGCAATCAGCCCCAGCATTTT.

CDR3 nucleotides: TGTGCCAGCTCACCGGACTGGAGCCAAGAGACCCAGTACTTC. Translated: CASSPDWSQETQYF. The chain has TRBV18 and TRBJ2-5; tentatively, D is TRBD2 (5 bases). Germline V gene sequence: CDR1 KGHSH, CDR2 LQKENI. The germline V and J ends were trimmed by 3 bases and 1 base, with 9 bases remaining between them. The CDR3 runs to 14 residues.